These T cell receptor beta chains were read from a single sample in a study of blood T cell repertoires in COVID-19. Sequencing used immunoSEQ multiplex PCR; TCRdb keeps in-frame clones, though not all of them. Here the sample spans more than 70,000 clones, 70% to 80% being singletons. Sequencing was done on a sample of peripheral blood. These receptors were taken from a human donor in a cohort sampled during active COVID-19. Each CDR3 is given with its conserved first and last residue. The D gene is left open where the match is weak. The listing skips clone size in some rows; elsewhere it reads once, few, many or a size class.

J: TRBJ2-7
size: .
D: .
V: TRBV29-1
CDR3: CSVRTSPDSHEQYF
DNA: TGCAGCGTTCGTACATCCCCCGATTCCCACGAGCAGTACTTC

J: TRBJ2-3
size: .
D: .
V: TRBV9
CDR3: CASSDGTVSTDTQYF
DNA: TGTGCCAGCAGCGACGGGACTGTAAGCACAGATACGCAGTATTTT

J: TRBJ2-1
size: few
D: TRBD2
V: TRBV28
CDR3: CASSLGGSFPNEQFF
DNA: TGTGCCAGCAGTTTAGGCGGGAGCTTCCCCAATGAGCAGTTCTTC

J: TRBJ1-4
size: .
D: .
V: TRBV11-2
CDR3: CASSLAGLTNEKLFF
DNA: TGTGCCAGCAGCTTAGCGGGATTAACTAATGAAAAACTGTTTTTT

J: TRBJ2-7
size: .
D: .
V: TRBV11-2
CDR3: CASTKGTRVAHEQYF
DNA: TGTGCCAGCACCAAAGGAACGCGGGTAGCCCACGAGCAGTACTTC

J: TRBJ2-1
size: few
D: .
V: TRBV6-1
CDR3: CASSEVLADGREQFF
DNA: TGTGCCAGCAGTGAAGTACTAGCCGACGGAAGGGAGCAGTTCTTC

J: TRBJ2-1
size: once
D: .
V: TRBV10-1
CDR3: CARTGSRCYSESSYNEQFF
DNA: TGCGCCAGGACGGGATCAAGATGTTATAGCGAGAGCTCCTACAATGAGCAGTTCTTC

J: TRBJ2-7
size: few
D: TRBD1
V: TRBV7-9
CDR3: CASSPGQGAYEQYF
DNA: TGTGCCAGCAGCCCGGGACAGGGTGCCTACGAGCAGTACTTC

J: TRBJ2-7
size: few
D: TRBD2
V: TRBV5-1
CDR3: CASSPLTSGEQYF
DNA: TGCGCCAGCAGCCCATTGACTAGCGGCGAGCAGTACTTC

J: TRBJ1-2
size: few
D: .
V: TRBV11-2
CDR3: CASSFQGAYGYTF
DNA: TGTGCCAGCAGCTTTCAGGGTGCCTATGGCTACACCTTC

J: TRBJ2-1
size: .
D: .
V: TRBV2
CDR3: CASTARAGEQFF
DNA: TGTGCCAGCACAGCCCGGGCGGGGGAGCAGTTCTTC

J: TRBJ1-2
size: .
D: TRBD1
V: TRBV7-8
CDR3: CASSITGDRVNHYGYTF
DNA: TGTGCCAGCTCCATAACTGGGGACAGGGTGAATCACTATGGCTACACCTTC

J: TRBJ2-6
size: .
D: TRBD1
V: TRBV19
CDR3: CASSIRGQGLSGANVLTF
DNA: TGTGCCAGTAGTATTCGGGGACAGGGACTCTCTGGGGCCAACGTCCTGACTTTC

J: TRBJ2-2
size: .
D: TRBD1
V: TRBV7-8
CDR3: CASSPTGGTGELFF
DNA: TGTGCCAGCAGCCCCACAGGGGGCACCGGGGAGCTGTTTTTT

J: TRBJ1-6
size: .
D: .
V: TRBV4-3
CDR3: CASSQDRDSPLHF
DNA: TGCGCCAGCAGCCAAGACAGGGATTCACCCCTCCACTTT

J: TRBJ1-3
size: .
D: TRBD1
V: TRBV19
CDR3: CASGQGSSGNTIYF
DNA: TGTGCCAGCGGACAGGGGAGCTCTGGAAACACCATATATTTT